Detailed here is one T cell receptor beta chain. Germline V gives CDR1 MDHEN, CDR2 SYDVKM. The V end lost 0 bases, the J end lost 3 bases, and 12 bases lay between the germline ends. This CDR3 spans 15 amino acids. This record belongs to a study of shared clonotypes between healthy human individuals. Assay: immunoSEQ multiplex PCR; the TCRdb copy retains only in-frame clones and omits some. There are about 1.5 million clones in the sample; roughly 96% occur only once, and about 1.2% lies in the top ten. The source is a man aged 30 to 45 in good health. Sequenced: naive CD4+ T cells sorted from blood. Subset denoted: CD45RA+ positively selected. V usage is TRBV28 and J usage is TRBJ2-7, with D possibly being TRBD1 (6 bases). The CDR3 spells CASSLWGAAVYEQYF. CDR3 sequence (DNA): TGTGCCAGCAGTTTATGGGGGGCGGCGGTCTACGAGCAGTACTTC.